The 20 T cell receptor beta chains below all came from one sample that was sequenced in a study of monozygotic twins with inflammatory bowel disease. TCRdb re-called the 5' RACE reads; every CDR3 protein appears as one record, without DNA. This listing includes roughly 120,000 distinct CDR3 sequences. Sequencing used blood. These receptors were obtained from a human donor with ulcerative colitis or Crohn's disease, or a healthy co-twin of an affected twin (not recorded which).

This chain connects TRBV11-3 to TRBJ2-1; no DNA is available, so the TRBD1 call from TCRdb remains unchecked. This CDR3 comprises 18 residues. Germline CDR1 and CDR2: SGHNT and YENEEA. The CDR3 sequence: CASSPGTGNSFSYNEQFF.

The V call is TRBV20-1, the J call TRBJ1-2. CDR3 length equals 15 residues. Germline assignment: CDR1 DFQATT and CDR2 SNEGSKA (reference sequence). The CDR3 loop reads CSARAFPTEFYGYTF.

The rearrangement links TRBV21-1 to TRBJ2-7; TCRdb picks TRBD1, but there is no DNA to check that call. TRBV21-1 is labeled a pseudogene. The CDR3 extends over 16 amino acids. CDR3 sequence reads: CASTTGTPSRFHEQYF.

This chain connects TRBV7-9 to TRBJ1-3. The CDR3 sequence is 13 residues long. Germline V gives CDR1 SEHNR, CDR2 FQNEAQ (reference sequence). The CDR3 is CASSFLAVNTIYF.

The rearrangement joins TRBV15 to TRBJ1-5. The germline V gene has CDR1 LNHNV and CDR2 YYDKDF (reference sequence). The CDR3 runs to 14 residues. CDR3 residues: CATSRDVGNQPQHF.

The CDR3 reads CASSVLAGTTSELFF. V is TRBV12-3 or TRBV12-4 and J is TRBJ2-2; the D gene TCRdb calls, TRBD2, cannot be checked with no DNA. The CDR3 is 15 residues long.

The rearrangement joins TRBV4-2 to TRBJ1-6; TCRdb outputs TRBD1, but without DNA this stays unchecked. Germline loops: CDR1 LGHNA, CDR2 YNFKEQ. This CDR3 has 17 residues. CDR3 sequence: CASKQGSRSSYNSPLHF.

The chain links TRBV4-2 to TRBJ1-1. Per germline, CDR1 LGHNA and CDR2 YNFKEQ. The CDR3 sequence is 13 residues long. CDR3 amino acids: CASSQVGSLEAFF.

This chain joins TRBV14 and TRBJ2-5. There are 14 residues in the CDR3. Germline CDR1 and CDR2: SGHDN and FVKESK. CDR3 sequence: CASSHWTLRETQYF.

V is TRBV12-3 or TRBV12-4 and J is TRBJ1-5; no DNA is available, so the TRBD1 call from TCRdb remains unchecked. There are 14 residues in the CDR3. The CDR3 sequence is CASSFWDINQPQHF.

The chain recombines TRBV5-1 with TRBJ1-2; TCRdb gives TRBD1 as the D gene, but with no DNA this cannot be confirmed. CDR1 is SGHRS and CDR2 is YFSETQ in the germline V gene. CDR3 length: 15 amino acids. The CDR3 loop is CASSSRQGADYGYTF.

The chain couples TRBV6-1 to TRBJ2-7. CDR3 length equals 12 residues. Germline values: CDR1 MNHNS, CDR2 SASEGT. The chain's CDR3 is CASSAVGYEQYF.

The chain employs TRBV5-4 and TRBJ2-6. This CDR3 contains 18 residues. In germline, CDR1 is SGHNT, CDR2 YYREEE (reference sequence). The CDR3 region is CASSWAAIPDSGANVLTF.

J is TRBJ2-5 and V is TRBV3-1; the TCRdb D gene call, TRBD1, has no DNA to confirm it. CDR3 length: 15 amino acids. Germline loops: CDR1 LGHDT, CDR2 YNNKEL (reference sequence). This CDR3 reads CASSQVQQGAETQYF.

The chain couples TRBV5-1 to TRBJ2-1; the TCRdb call, TRBD1, lacks DNA for checking. The CDR3 is 14 amino acids. Germline values: CDR1 SGHRS, CDR2 YFSETQ. The CDR3 loop is CASSWGTGVGEQFF. Together with reference TRBV5-1 and TRBJ2-1, the CDR3 gives the full variable domain: KAGVTQTPRYLIKTRGQQVTLSCSPISGHRSVSWYQQTPGQGLQFLFEYFSETQRNKGNFPGRFSGRQFSNSRSEMNVSTLELGDSALYLCASSWGTGVGEQFFGPGTRLTVL.

The chain carries TRBV6-5 and TRBJ2-7; TCRdb's D call of TRBD2 is untestable without DNA. The length of the CDR3 is 12 residues. CDR1 is MNHEY and CDR2 is SVGAGI in the germline V gene. The CDR3 sequence is CASRERGRKQYF.

V gene TRBV4-3 combines with J gene TRBJ2-2; TCRdb returns TRBD2, unconfirmable since there is no DNA. From germline, CDR1 is LGHNA and CDR2 YSLEER. The CDR3 totals 18 residues. The CDR3 is CASSQGVGSGSIGGELFF.

The V gene is TRBV5-1, the J gene TRBJ2-3; TCRdb's D gene call, TRBD2, goes unchecked for lack of DNA. Germline V gene data show CDR1 as SGHRS and CDR2 as YFSETQ. There are 17 residues in the CDR3. CDR3 amino acids: CASSDPSSGGRQDTQYF.

This chain joins TRBV28 and TRBJ1-2; the D call of TRBD1 rests on TCRdb alone, since no DNA is present to check it. Germline assignment: CDR1 MDHEN and CDR2 SYDVKM. The CDR3 runs to 13 residues. The CDR3: CASSPVTRFGYTF.

The chain joins TRBV5-5 to TRBJ1-1; TCRdb reports TRBD1, a call that lacks DNA to check it against. In germline, CDR1 is SGHKS, CDR2 YYEKEE (reference sequence). This CDR3 spans 16 amino acids. The CDR3 loop reads CASTLAGSIFNTEAFF.